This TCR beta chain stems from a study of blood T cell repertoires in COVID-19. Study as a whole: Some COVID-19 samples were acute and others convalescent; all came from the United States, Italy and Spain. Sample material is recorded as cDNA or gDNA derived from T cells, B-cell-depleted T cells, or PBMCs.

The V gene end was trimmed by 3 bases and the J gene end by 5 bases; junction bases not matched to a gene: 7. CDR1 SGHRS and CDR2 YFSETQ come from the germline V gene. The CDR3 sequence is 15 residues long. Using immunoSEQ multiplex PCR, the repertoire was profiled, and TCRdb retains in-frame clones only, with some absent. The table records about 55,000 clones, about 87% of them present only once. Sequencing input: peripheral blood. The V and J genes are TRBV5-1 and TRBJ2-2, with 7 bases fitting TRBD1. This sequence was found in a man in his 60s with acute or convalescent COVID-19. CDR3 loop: CASSSRTGLTGELFF. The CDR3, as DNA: TGCGCCAGCAGCTCCCGGACAGGACTGACCGGGGAGCTGTTTTTT. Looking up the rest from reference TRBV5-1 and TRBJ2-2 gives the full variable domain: KAGVTQTPRYLIKTRGQQVTLSCSPISGHRSVSWYQQTPGQGLQFLFEYFSETQRNKGNFPGRFSGRQFSNSRSEMNVSTLELGDSALYLCASSSRTGLTGELFFGEGSRLTVL.